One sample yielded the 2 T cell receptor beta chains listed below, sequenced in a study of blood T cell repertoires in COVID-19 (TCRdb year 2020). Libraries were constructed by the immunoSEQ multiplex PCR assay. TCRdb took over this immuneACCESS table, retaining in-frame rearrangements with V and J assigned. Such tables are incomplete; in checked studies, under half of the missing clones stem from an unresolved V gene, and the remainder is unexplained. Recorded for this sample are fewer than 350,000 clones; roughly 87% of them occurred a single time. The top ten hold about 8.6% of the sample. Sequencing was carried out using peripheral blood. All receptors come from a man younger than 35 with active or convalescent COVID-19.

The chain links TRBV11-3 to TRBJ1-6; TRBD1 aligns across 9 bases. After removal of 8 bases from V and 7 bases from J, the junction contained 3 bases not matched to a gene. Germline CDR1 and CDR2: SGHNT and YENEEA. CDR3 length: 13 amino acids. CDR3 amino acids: CASVDRGNSPLHF. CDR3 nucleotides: TGTGCCAGCGTGGACAGGGGAAATTCACCCCTCCACTTT. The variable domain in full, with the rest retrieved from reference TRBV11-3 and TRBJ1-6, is EAGVVQSPRYKIIEKKQPVAFWCNPISGHNTLYWYLQNLGQGPELLIRYENEEAVDDSQLPKDRFSAERLKGVDSTLKIQPAELGDSAVYLCASVDRGNSPLHFGNGTRLTVT.

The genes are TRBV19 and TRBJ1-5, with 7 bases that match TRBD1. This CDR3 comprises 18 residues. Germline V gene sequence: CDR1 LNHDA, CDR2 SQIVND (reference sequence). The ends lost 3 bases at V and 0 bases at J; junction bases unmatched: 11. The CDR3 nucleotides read TGTGCCAGTAGTATTCCGGGACAGAAAAGCTTTAGCAATCAGCCCCAGCATTTT. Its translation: CASSIPGQKSFSNQPQHF.